Each of the 6 T cell receptor beta chains below was sequenced from the same sample in a study of blood T cell repertoires in COVID-19. TCRdb's copy holds only in-frame clones and misses some; the assay was immunoSEQ multiplex PCR. The table lists 150,000 to 200,000 clones, around 84% of them singletons. Sequenced sample: PBMCs or T cells enriched from blood (not recorded which). All receptors come from a middle-aged man who had recovered from COVID-19.

The chain combines TRBV23-1 with TRBJ2-7; 7 bases align to TRBD2. TRBV23-1 is designated an ORF whose function remains uncertain. Unmatched junction bases numbered 9, after V lost 4 bases and J lost 3 bases. The CDR3 length is 15 residues. The CDR3 DNA follows: TGCGCCAGCAGTCGAGGCGGGGGTGCTGTCTACGAGCAGTACGTC. This translates into CASSRGGGAVYEQYV.

The genes are TRBV7-2 and TRBJ2-1, with D possibly TRBD1 on 6 matching bases. The V and J ends lost 2 bases and 7 bases respectively, with 21 bases between them. The CDR3 has 17 residues. Germline values: CDR1 SGHTA, CDR2 FQGNSA. The CDR3 DNA reads as TGTGCCAGCAGCTTAAGGGCAGGGGATTTTTTGGCAAATGAGCAGTTCTTC. Its protein product is CASSLRAGDFLANEQFF.

There are a few counts of this clone. The chain couples TRBV10-3 to TRBJ2-5; 11 bases agree with TRBD2. Trimming took 6 bases from V and 5 from J; bases not matched to a gene: 11. Germline CDR1 ENHRY, CDR2 SYGVKD. CDR3 length: 16 amino acids. CDR3 sequence: CAIRSGTSGYSETQYF. The CDR3 bases are TGTGCCATCAGATCCGGGACTAGCGGATACAGCGAGACCCAGTACTTC.

The genes are TRBV7-9 and TRBJ1-2; 9 bases map to TRBD1. Germline V gene sequence: CDR1 SEHNR, CDR2 FQNEAQ (reference sequence). This CDR3 is 15 amino acids long. Trimming at V came to 8 bases and at J to 7 bases, leaving 14 bases not matched to a gene. CDR3 in amino acids: CASGDLQGARAGYTF. As DNA, the CDR3 is TGTGCCAGCGGAGATCTACAGGGGGCGCGGGCTGGCTACACCTTC.

This clone was seen just once. The rearrangement joins TRBV30 to TRBJ2-3; D gene ambiguous. V lost 3 bases to trimming and J lost 1 base, with 11 bases between them. Germline values: CDR1 GTSNPN, CDR2 SVGIG (reference sequence). The length of the CDR3 is 14 residues. CDR3 nucleotides: TGTGCCTGGAGGCATGGCCTCGGCACAGATACGCAGTATTTT. This codes for CAWRHGLGTDTQYF.

This clone was counted once. V is TRBV21-1 and J is TRBJ2-1; the table's D call, TRBD2, has no DNA check behind it. TRBV21-1 is reported as a pseudogene. This CDR3 region has 17 residues. CDR3 DNA sequence: TGTGCCAGCAGCAAAATCGATCTAGCGGGGGGGTACAATGAGCAGTTCTTC. Its translation is CASSKIDLAGGYNEQFF.